This entry describes one TCR beta chain. What it binds is not known. The sample is drawn from a study of T cell responses to AZD1222 COVID-19 vaccine. Broader study findings: Spike-specific TCR breadth and depth rose after two AZD1222 doses. Among the donors, most were white British and more were female, and clonal diversity was possibly underestimated. The study sampled repertoires only after the peak T cell response. In the spike-specific TCR repertoire, nearly half reportedly target unmutated variant regions.

TCRdb keeps only in-frame clones here, not all; method: immunoSEQ multiplex PCR. Of about 270,000 clones listed, approximately 94% are singletons. Per the germline V gene, CDR1 is SGHTA and CDR2 is FQGTGA. The CDR3 sequence is 18 residues long. V gave up 1 base and J gave up 7 bases, with 23 bases separating them. The chain combines TRBV7-3 with TRBJ2-1, with D possibly called TRBD1 or TRBD2 (5 bases each). The source material was peripheral blood, sampled 28 days after the second AZD1222 dose. The origin of this receptor is an adult who received the AZD1222 COVID-19 vaccine. CDR3 DNA: TGTGCCAGCAGCTTAAGGCCCCGGGGTGGGACCCGTGGAAATGAGCAGTTCTTC. Translation gives CASSLRPRGGTRGNEQFF.